A selection of T cell receptor beta chains follows, all from one sample in a study of T cell responses to AZD1222 COVID-19 vaccine. Only in-frame clones appear in the TCRdb table, and some are missing; sequencing was by immunoSEQ multiplex PCR. The sample records 140,000 to 150,000 clones, 90% to 95% being singletons. The sequencing here drew on peripheral blood, taken on day 0 of MenACWY control vaccination. The receptor set was obtained from an adult in good health. Each CDR3 is given with its conserved first and last residue. A D gene is named only where the DNA matches it firmly. Size values are once, few and many counts, or a class for expanded clones, and some rows have none.

TRBJ1-3 | NA | NA | TRBV2 | 16 | CASSPNRGSSGNTIYF | TGTGCCAGCAGTCCGAATCGGGGGAGCTCTGGAAACACCATATATTTT
TRBJ1-5 | NA | TRBD1 | TRBV2 | 15 | CASSFDRGGNQPQHF | TGTGCCAGCAGCTTCGACAGGGGAGGCAATCAGCCCCAGCATTTT
TRBJ2-7 | NA | TRBD1 | TRBV4-1 | 13 | CASRDRGRDEQYF | TGCGCCAGCAGGGACAGGGGGAGGGACGAGCAGTACTTC
TRBJ1-2 | NA | NA | TRBV12-3/TRBV12-4 | 13 | CASSPGGAGGYTF | TGTGCCAGCAGTCCTGGGGGCGCAGGAGGCTACACCTTC
TRBJ1-6 | NA | NA | TRBV7-3 | 14 | CASSLTGTGSPLHF | TGTGCCAGCAGCCTCACGGGGACCGGATCACCCCTCCACTTT
TRBJ1-1 | NA | NA | TRBV19 | 12 | CASSISEAEAFF | TGTGCCAGTAGTATATCCGAGGCTGAAGCTTTCTTT
TRBJ2-7 | NA | NA | TRBV15 | 18 | CATSREPPSRDPSYEQYF | TGTGCCACCAGCAGAGAGCCCCCATCGAGGGATCCCTCCTACGAGCAGTACTTC
TRBJ2-3 | NA | TRBD2 | TRBV29-1 | 15 | CSASAPAGVTDTQYF | TGCAGCGCCTCCGCCCCGGCGGGAGTGACAGATACGCAGTATTTT
TRBJ2-5 | many | TRBD1 | TRBV5-8 | 15 | CASSFLGQGVETQYF | TGTGCCAGCAGCTTCCTAGGACAGGGGGTGGAGACCCAGTACTTC
TRBJ1-2 | NA | NA | TRBV18 | 15 | CASSPPEAGNYGYTF | TGTGCCAGCTCACCACCCGAGGCAGGGAACTATGGCTACACCTTC
TRBJ2-7 | NA | NA | TRBV7-2 | 14 | CASSFGSGWYEQYF | TGTGCCAGCAGCTTCGGTAGCGGATGGTACGAGCAGTACTTC
TRBJ1-2 | NA | NA | TRBV19 | 15 | CASSEPGLGNYGYTF | TGTGCCAGTAGTGAGCCAGGGTTAGGAAACTATGGCTACACCTTC
TRBJ1-1 | NA | NA | TRBV11-3 | 14 | CASSSGHPNTEAFF | TGTGCCAGCAGCTCGGGACATCCGAACACTGAAGCTTTCTTT
TRBJ2-5 | NA | NA | TRBV5-1 | 13 | CAEPVTHEETQYF | TGCGCCGAACCGGTGACCCACGAAGAGACCCAGTACTTC
TRBJ2-2 | NA | TRBD1 | TRBV19 | 15 | CASSLRTGITGELFF | TGTGCCAGTAGTCTTCGGACAGGGATCACCGGGGAGCTGTTTTTT
TRBJ2-1 | NA | NA | TRBV7-3 | 15 | CASSPRDGSYNEQFF | TGTGCCAGCAGCCCCCGTGATGGCTCCTACAATGAGCAGTTCTTC
TRBJ2-2 | NA | NA | TRBV7-3 | 14 | CASSLGGGSRELFF | TGTGCCAGCAGTTTAGGTGGGGGTAGCAGGGAGCTGTTTTTT
TRBJ2-2 | NA | NA | TRBV7-9 | 15 | CASSLVALNTGELFF | TGTGCCAGCAGCTTAGTGGCACTAAACACCGGGGAGCTGTTTTTT
TRBJ2-7 | NA | NA | TRBV12-3/TRBV12-4 | 13 | CASSKGTLYEQYF | TGTGCCAGCAGCAAGGGGACTCTTTACGAGCAGTACTTC
TRBJ2-1 | NA | NA | TRBV18 | 16 | CASSREGTNPYNEQFF | TGTGCCAGCTCACGGGAAGGAACTAATCCCTACAATGAGCAGTTCTTC
TRBJ2-7 | NA | TRBD1 | TRBV2 | 15 | CASERTGGLTYEQYF | TGTGCCAGCGAGAGGACAGGGGGCTTAACCTACGAGCAGTACTTC
TRBJ2-7 | NA | NA | TRBV4-1 | 14 | CASSQEDLTYEQYF | TGCGCCAGCAGCCAAGAGGACCTTACCTACGAGCAGTACTTC
TRBJ1-2 | NA | TRBD1 | TRBV7-2 | 14 | CASSLALDRMGYTF | TGTGCCAGCAGCTTAGCTTTGGACAGGATGGGCTACACCTTC
TRBJ2-7 | NA | TRBD1 | TRBV11-2 | 14 | CASSLGDRTYEQYF | TGTGCCAGCAGCTTAGGGGACAGAACGTACGAGCAGTACTTC
TRBJ2-5 | NA | NA | TRBV7-9 | 15 | CASSLAQSYQETQYF | TGTGCCAGCAGCTTAGCGCAAAGCTACCAAGAGACCCAGTACTTC
TRBJ1-1 | once | NA | TRBV29-1 | 13 | CSTRTDMNTEAFF | TGCAGCACCCGGACAGACATGAACACTGAAGCTTTCTTT
TRBJ1-2 | NA | TRBD1 | TRBV19 | 15 | CASSTSGTENYGYTF | TGTGCCAGTAGTACCTCCGGGACAGAGAACTATGGCTACACCTTC
TRBJ1-1 | NA | NA | TRBV10-3 | 12 | CAISESGGATFF | TGTGCCATCAGTGAGTCGGGGGGGGCAACTTTCTTT
TRBJ2-1 | NA | NA | TRBV5-1 | 13 | CASMQGSYNEQFF | TGCGCCAGCATGCAGGGGTCCTACAATGAGCAGTTCTTC
TRBJ1-1 | NA | NA | TRBV4-1 | 13 | CASSQESDTEAFF | TGCGCCAGCAGCCAAGAATCCGACACTGAAGCTTTCTTT
TRBJ2-1 | NA | TRBD1 | TRBV19 | 12 | CASSTTGDEQFF | TGTGCCAGTAGTACTACAGGGGATGAGCAGTTCTTC
TRBJ2-2 | NA | NA | TRBV2 | 13 | CASRGFGTGELFF | TGTGCCAGCAGGGGCTTCGGCACCGGGGAGCTGTTTTTT
TRBJ1-4 | once | NA | TRBV6-6 | 16 | CASSPTGLVTNEKLFF | TGTGCCAGCAGCCCGACAGGCCTAGTGACTAATGAAAAACTGTTTTTT
TRBJ2-7 | NA | TRBD1 | TRBV6-6 | 14 | CASSYMTGGREQYF | TGTGCCAGCAGTTACATGACAGGGGGGAGGGAGCAGTACTTC
TRBJ2-2 | NA | TRBD1 | TRBV18 | 15 | CASSPGTGGTGELFF | TGTGCCAGCTCACCAGGGACAGGGGGCACCGGGGAGCTGTTTTTT
TRBJ1-4 | NA | NA | TRBV5-1 | 16 | CASSTTPGSEYEKLFF | TGCGCCAGCAGCACCACGCCCGGGTCGGAGTATGAAAAACTGTTTTTT
TRBJ1-1 | NA | NA | TRBV2 | 11 | CASNPDSEAFF | TGTGCCAGCAACCCGGACAGTGAAGCTTTCTTT
TRBJ2-1 | NA | TRBD2 | TRBV6-6 | 19 | CASSLVLGTSGGGRNEQFF | TGTGCCAGCAGTCTGGTACTGGGGACTAGCGGGGGGGGTCGCAATGAGCAGTTCTTC
TRBJ1-1 | NA | TRBD1 | TRBV5-1 | 15 | CASNRQGAANTEAFF | TGCGCCAGCAACAGACAGGGGGCAGCGAACACTGAAGCTTTCTTT
TRBJ1-2 | NA | NA | TRBV5-1 | 13 | CASSRGPNYGYTF | TGCGCCAGCAGCAGGGGACCTAACTATGGCTACACCTTC
TRBJ1-4 | NA | NA | TRBV19 | 19 | CASSFKTGTAGVANEKLFF | TGTGCCAGTAGCTTTAAGACCGGGACGGCGGGTGTAGCTAATGAAAAACTGTTTTTT
TRBJ2-5 | once | TRBD1 | TRBV6-2/TRBV6-3 | 16 | CASSYGRGLSQETQYF | TGTGCCAGCAGTTACGGCAGGGGGCTAAGCCAAGAGACCCAGTACTTC
TRBJ2-7 | NA | TRBD2 | TRBV6-1 | 15 | CASSEDSGGFYEQYF | TGTGCCAGCAGTGAAGATAGCGGGGGGTTCTACGAGCAGTACTTC
TRBJ1-6 | NA | NA | TRBV2 | 16 | CASRHAIPLYNSPLHF | TGTGCCAGCAGGCACGCGATTCCCCTCTATAATTCACCCCTCCACTTT
TRBJ1-2 | NA | NA | TRBV6-6 | 14 | CASTRPPGVYGYTF | TGTGCCAGCACCCGTCCCCCAGGGGTCTATGGCTACACCTTC
TRBJ1-3 | NA | NA | TRBV9 | 16 | CASSVGQSNSGNTIYF | TGTGCCAGCAGCGTCGGACAGTCGAACTCTGGAAACACCATATATTTT
TRBJ2-7 | NA | TRBD1 | TRBV2 | 15 | CASRETGTGPYEQYF | TGTGCCAGCAGAGAAACCGGGACAGGTCCCTACGAGCAGTACTTC
TRBJ1-1 | NA | NA | TRBV30 | 15 | CAWSVGLTDNTEAFF | TGTGCCTGGAGTGTTGGTCTAACAGACAACACTGAAGCTTTCTTT
TRBJ2-1 | NA | NA | TRBV29-1 | 13 | CSVGNGRPNEQFF | TGCAGCGTTGGTAACGGGAGACCCAATGAGCAGTTCTTC
TRBJ1-6 | NA | NA | TRBV7-3 | 13 | CASSHDRESPLHF | TGTGCCAGCAGCCACGACAGAGAATCACCCCTCCACTTT
TRBJ1-2 | NA | TRBD1 | TRBV2 | 15 | CASSETGGGIRGYTF | TGTGCCAGCAGTGAGACAGGGGGCGGAATCCGAGGCTACACCTTC
TRBJ1-2 | once | NA | TRBV18 | 13 | CASSSDINYGYTF | TGTGCCAGCTCCTCGGATATTAACTATGGCTACACCTTC
TRBJ1-1 | NA | TRBD1 | TRBV6-2/TRBV6-3 | 14 | CASSLDRAPAEAFF | TGTGCCAGCAGTTTAGACAGGGCCCCTGCGGAAGCTTTCTTT
TRBJ2-2 | NA | TRBD2 | TRBV7-2 | 15 | CASSLVGTSGRELFF | TGTGCCAGCAGCTTAGTCGGGACTAGCGGGAGGGAGCTGTTTTTT
TRBJ1-5 | NA | TRBD1 | TRBV5-8 | 14 | CASSGDRGNQPQHF | TGTGCCAGCAGCGGCGACAGGGGAAATCAGCCCCAGCATTTT
TRBJ1-2 | NA | NA | TRBV11-2 | 11 | CASSLVGGYTF | TGTGCCAGCAGCTTAGTAGGTGGCTACACCTTC
TRBJ1-2 | NA | NA | TRBV5-1 | 15 | CASSLSTGARSGYTF | TGCGCCAGCAGCTTGTCTACGGGTGCTAGGTCGGGCTACACCTTC
TRBJ1-1 | NA | NA | TRBV18 | 14 | CASSAQTVNTEAFF | TGTGCCAGCTCAGCTCAGACGGTGAACACTGAAGCTTTCTTT
TRBJ2-1 | NA | TRBD2 | TRBV7-3 | 15 | CASSLGLAAYNEQFF | TGTGCCAGCAGCTTGGGACTAGCGGCCTACAATGAGCAGTTCTTC